One TCR beta chain is described in this entry. Its antigen is still unknown. Base qualities are not provided; no much larger clone lies one nucleotide away. Preparation of the library involved UMI-ligation and nested PCR. The beta constant-region primer was an equimolar mix of two oligonucleotides covering both TRBC1 and TRBC2. A single-stranded oligonucleotide carrying the SP2 primer and a 12-nucleotide UMI was ligated to the 3' end of the cDNA by T4 RNA ligase 1. The ligated cDNA went through four rounds of PCR with nested alpha and beta constant-region primers together with the SP2 primer. The ligation reaction was incubated at 16°C for about 18-24 hours. To avoid over-amplification, PCR2 was usually performed as a SYBR Green qPCR and halted once a predetermined threshold was reached. All purifications after the first were performed with Agencourt AMPure XP magnetic beads. Library quantification was done by Qubit, followed by a TapeStation check on which the main peak was expected at around 650 bp. Pooled libraries were sequenced on an Illumina MiSeq using v2 2x251 paired-end kits, and typically 1-2 million reads were obtained per sample. Each sample's library went into the pool at roughly 4 nM, and roughly 4.5-7.5% PhiX was added to help with cluster recognition. In the source study's methods: Decombinator assigned V and J genes to Demultiplexor-processed FASTQ reads by tag matching, allowing a single base-pair mismatch. UMIs were used by Collapsinator to correct both sequencing errors and frequency errors arising from PCR heterogeneity. TCRs were translated and CDR3s were extracted from the conserved cysteine to the FGXG phenylalanine by CDR3Translator, with non-productive sequences being flagged. Gini, Shannon entropy and inverse Simpson indices were calculated on repertoires subsampled to equal numbers of UMI-defined TCRs. Within the linear range, a power law was fitted to clonotype abundance distributions using maximum likelihood. On one naive CD8 sample, the pipeline and MIGEC gave similar UMI counts, unique TCR numbers and clonal distributions. One analysis removed from the naive repertoire any naive TCRs that were also found in any memory subset from the same donor. A set of several thousand CMV-associated CDR3 sequences, compiled from VDJdb and a published dataset, was used to search the repertoires. The public sequencing data were trimmed at Q25 with fastp and processed into clonotypes with MiXCR by TCRdb, which kept only in-frame beta chains. Entries are consolidated by CDR3 protein sequence, retaining the most common genes and DNA. TCRdb assigned the V and J calls; the authors' analysis was not used. The sample table holds some 150,000 distinct CDR3 sequences, of which about a sixth were seen once. The ten largest clones capture approximately 0.15% of the sample.

The germline V gene specifies SQVTM as CDR1 and ANQGSEA as CDR2. V and J lose 2 bases and 1 base, and a span of 8 bases separates them. Measured from the cysteine to the phenylalanine, the CDR3 is 13 residues long. Just CDR3 DNA is preserved here, 39 bases in frame from base 1. From the second PCR step onward, the TCR alpha chain libraries and the TCR beta chain libraries were amplified separately. The CMV status of each donor was determined by measuring IFNgamma production from CD4+ T cells after fresh PBMCs had been stimulated overnight with CMV viral lysate. Using Miltenyi beads, CD4 T cells were first positively selected, and CD8 T cells were then positively selected from the CD4-negative fraction. After staining for CD3, CD4, CD8, CD45RA, CD27 and a live/dead dye, cells were sorted on a BD Aria II into four subsets based on CD45RA and CD27. Three healthy volunteers provided blood, and the blood of each volunteer was split into CD4 and CD8 T cells and then into four differentiation subsets. Approximately 120 ml of peripheral blood was collected from each donor, and PBMC were isolated from the blood using Ficoll-Paque PLUS density-gradient centrifugation. After sorting, cells were lysed in RLT buffer, RNA was extracted using a Qiagen RNeasy kit, and the extracted RNA was stored at -80 degrees C.

This record belongs to a study of naive and memory T cell subsets (TCRdb year 2017). Regarding the research as a whole: An open-source, UMI-based TCR alpha and beta sequencing pipeline was applied to sorted naive and memory peripheral blood T cell subsets. IgG serology results and the functional CMV T cell responses were in complete agreement. RNA was DNase-treated and reverse transcribed with TCR constant-region primers, mostly using SuperScript III. The study at large found these results: Clonotypes were defined as single alpha or beta chain sequences, not paired alpha/beta receptors. A power law was followed by TCR abundance, with an exponent that differed between naive and memory subsets but was consistent across the three individuals. After error correction, only a single occurrence was seen for over 95% of naive TCR sequences, so much steeper abundance distributions were produced than in memory subsets. Naive repertoires, especially CD8, contained a few larger clonotypes, possibly memory cells re-expressing CD45RA. In both CD4 and CD8 cells, the Gini index increased while Shannon and inverse Simpson diversity decreased from naive through CM, EM and EMRA. The repertoire findings for the naive and memory subsets could not be validated, as no ground truth was available. RNA-based TCR counts may be affected by expression changes linked to T cell activation and differentiation.

The chain was built from TRBV29-1 and TRBJ2-5; no D gene is confidently identified. This sequence was found in a human donor in good health. The specimen was naive CD4+ T cells from blood. What this sample's cell subset or site label stands for: naive T cells, CD45RA high CD27+. CDR3 sequence: CSVELLVQETQYF. The nucleotide sequence is given as TGCAGCGTTGAACTTCTGGTCCAAGAGACCCAGTACTTC.